This T cell receptor (beta chain) is from a study of cytomegalovirus exposure and HLA in healthy donors listed by TCRdb under 2017. In the study overall: An earlier analysis of several hundred of the donors reported 250 to 300 Gb of sequence data and more than 90 million unique TCR beta sequences from around 200 million T cells. Approximately 310 gigabases of sequencing data and around 80 million unique TCR sequences made up an early release that covered several hundred HLA-typed donors. The genetic ancestry cluster associated with self-reported Caucasian donors included about 84% of the 398 genotyped donors. The study aimed to test whether cataloging public T cell receptors could reveal signatures of past pathogen exposure. The T cell repertoires of about 700 subjects were profiled by immunosequencing and related to cytomegalovirus serostatus. A separate validation cohort of 100 to 150 different subjects was used in addition to the approximately 610-subject first cohort. To predict cytomegalovirus infection status, the study brought together high-throughput TCR immunosequencing, statistical association of individual TCRs with disease status, and machine learning. A later analysis re-analyzed previously published TCR beta repertoires from 650 to 800 donors and added high-resolution HLA genotyping to study TCR occurrence patterns. Rather than using new phenotypic data, the later analysis identified candidate immune exposures from TCR beta sequences and from how often those sequences occurred across donors. An earlier analysis of around 580 of the donors used high-throughput TCR beta sequencing to judge whether each TCR beta V gene segment behaved as functional or pseudogenic. Donor age, sex, ethnicity and CMV serostatus were collected together with the repertoire data. A later genetic analysis took genome-wide SNP genotypes for about 55% of the 666 donors and used that subset as a discovery cohort. All discovery cohort repertoires had been generated using a single sequencing platform. Class I and class II HLA loci were covered by the typing at four-digit resolution. The number of typed donors differed by locus: about 620-630 for A, B, C, DRB1 and DQB1; 522 for DQA1; 606 for DPA1; and roughly 450 for DPB1. Five DR-DQ haplotypes were handled as single units for association and clustering, since linkage in the cohort was strong. On average, roughly 250,000 unique TCR beta nucleotide sequences were sequenced per donor among a few hundred genotyped donors of the cohort, with 15% to 20% of those sequences being non-productive.

Results the study describes overall, beyond this receptor: A later analysis found that HLA-associated TCR beta chains were more clonally expanded and had lower generation probabilities than equally common non-associated chains. For the cohort, immune exposure information was limited to CMV serostatus. Presence/absence analyses assumed roughly uniform sequencing depth across donors, an assumption that may not hold. The study gave a list of over 150 TCR beta chains associated with cytomegalovirus. According to the authors, the approach could potentially be generalized to other disease states and immunological phenotypes. In an earlier analysis of 587 of the donors, most TCR beta V segments were observed in productive rearrangements about 87% or about 30% of the time, broadly matching IMGT annotations. The cohort was sequenced for TCR beta chains only, and without alpha or paired-chain data the features that could be detected were limited. An association between a missense DCLRE1C variant and V-gene and J-gene trimming of TCR beta chains was found in a later genetic analysis and replicated in an independent cohort. In a later analysis, the rate of TCR association differed among HLA loci, with DRB1 alleles having the most associated TCRs and HLA-C alleles having the fewest. While some public TCRs were present in many individuals, most TCR sequences turned up only very rarely across donors. The classifier was reported to diagnose cytomegalovirus status with high specificity and sensitivity in both the original and validation cohorts. HLA typing was unavailable for some donors at each locus, so association tests used only the typed subset. In a later analysis, several top co-occurrence clusters were reported to appear linked to parvovirus B19, influenza, CMV and Epstein-Barr virus. Some IMGT-functional V segments, including TRBV6-2 and TRBV6-3, could not be distinguished by the 87-base-pair reads and were therefore excluded. Because counts were too low, roughly 17 rarely observed V segments, including chromosome 9 orphons, were left out of the earlier analysis of 500 to 750 of the donors. Correlated functional status among segregating V segments might reflect linkage disequilibrium, but an unknown experimental factor could not be ruled out. In a later analysis, over 15,000 TCR beta sequences were associated with specific HLA alleles at a false discovery rate of 0.05. A further reported finding was that TCR beta sequences accurately predicted the HLA-A and HLA-B alleles for most subjects in the first cohort. When HLA alleles, especially DR and DQ, strongly co-occurred, attributing TCR associations to individual alleles was difficult. A cluster of highly shared sequence variants was judged likely to represent a technical artifact of the sequencing pipeline. A few of the identified cytomegalovirus-associated TCR beta chains were confirmed in vitro to be specific for cytomegalovirus antigens. A later genetic analysis reported fewer N-insertions in productive TCRs among donors in an Asian-associated ancestry cluster than the roughly 620-donor mean. According to a later analysis, most CMV-associated TCR beta chains appeared to be HLA-restricted, and the HLA associations seemed to be driven largely by CMV exposure.

The CDR3 holds 18 amino acids from the cysteine to the phenylalanine. Only CDR3 DNA is held: 54 bases, read in frame from base 1. The germline V gene (reference sequence) gives CDR1 as SEHNR and CDR2 as FQNEAQ. Comments on this clone: There is no known antigen for this receptor. At one of its ends the junction is not consistent with the germline gene, which may arise from a read error.

Library preparation used the immunoSEQ multiplex PCR assay. A mixture of 60 forward primers for TCR Vbeta segments and 13 reverse primers for TCR Jbeta segments was used in the multiplex PCR. A multiplex PCR assay on genomic DNA amplified the CDR3 region of rearranged TCR beta genes. Amplified TCR beta libraries were sequenced as 87-base-pair reads on the Illumina HiSeq System. Concerning the study's data processing: In a later analysis, some 80 million unique TCR beta chains were counted across the roughly 670 repertoires, and approximately 9.9 million of these chains were shared by at least two donors. To remove PCR and sequencing errors, raw reads were error-corrected and collapsed into unique sequences using a nearest-neighbor algorithm that merged closely related sequences. CDR3 sequences were aligned to IMGT reference sequences to assign V, D and J gene segments. For a sequence to be retained, a match of at least six nucleotides to both a V gene segment and a J gene segment was required. A rearrangement counted as productive if the CDR3 had no stop codons and remained in frame with V and J, and every other rearrangement counted as non-productive. CDR3 was defined according to IMGT convention as the region running from the second conserved V-encoded cysteine to the conserved J-encoded phenylalanine. The earlier analysis of a few hundred of the donors excluded any sequence lacking an unambiguous match to a single V gene segment. An earlier analysis of some 500 of the donors classified V segments as functional when productive rearrangements were above 56.7% and as segregating when the standard deviation between donors was above 5%. To diagnose cytomegalovirus status from the catalog of TCR beta chain sequences, a statistical classification framework was built. In a later analysis, TCR nucleotide sequences were compared against IMGT/GENE-DB human TR gene sequences so that V and J genes could be assigned. In a later analysis, CDR3 sequences and most-parsimonious VDJ recombination scenarios were assigned using the TCRdist pipeline. In a later analysis, every TCR beta chain was defined by the combination of its CDR3 amino acid sequence and its V-gene family, and reads without a unique V-gene family were dropped. As a way to deal with suspected cross-contamination and a sequencing artifact, a later analysis dropped 450 to 600 nucleotide sequences that were highly shared and had low generation probability. In a later analysis, a clonal expansion index for each public chain was calculated from normalized within-repertoire ranks of inferred template counts. Generation probabilities in a later analysis came from a VDJ recombination model fitted to out-of-frame rearrangements, and those results were checked against IGoR. A later analysis scored TCR-TCR, TCR-HLA and TCR-CMV co-occurrence with hypergeometric tests, applying a repertoire-size bias correction to TCR pairs. To estimate false discovery rates, a later analysis permuted the HLA or CMV assignments 20 times. A later analysis grouped co-occurring TCRs with DBSCAN, adding TCRdist sequence similarity when clustering within HLA-allele-positive subsets. Repertoires with fewer than 30,000 or more than 120,000 public chains were left out of co-occurrence clustering, as were five repertoires with anomalous nucleotide sharing. TCRdb stores this immuneACCESS table with in-frame sequences only. Part of the clones is absent; in the studies checked, under half of the shortfall reflects unresolved V genes, and no reason is known for the rest. V, J and clone size derive from that table, while D and trimming were established from the DNA sequence. This sample lists 200,000 to 250,000 clones; roughly 79% were detected once. The ten largest make up roughly 1.9% of the sample.

The cohort comprised more than 550 healthy bone marrow donors. At the time of sampling, all cohort members were nominally healthy, though unrecorded immune exposures were likely present. The donor tested CMV seronegative, placing the donor among the 300 to 450 seronegative members of the cohort. Each donor provided a peripheral blood sample, and peripheral blood mononuclear cells were used for TCR beta sequencing. The Qiagen DNeasy Blood Extraction Kit was used to extract genomic DNA from the blood cell samples. Recombination joined TRBV7-9 with TRBJ1-1, and 11 junction bases match TRBD1. This TCR derives from a man younger than 35 in good health and CMV-seronegative. The sample consisted of PBMCs. The DNA sequence is as follows: TGTTCCAGCAGCTTAGGTTTTCTGGACAGGGGGCTTCAGACTGAAGCTTTCTTT. The resulting protein is CSSSLGFLDRGLQTEAFF.